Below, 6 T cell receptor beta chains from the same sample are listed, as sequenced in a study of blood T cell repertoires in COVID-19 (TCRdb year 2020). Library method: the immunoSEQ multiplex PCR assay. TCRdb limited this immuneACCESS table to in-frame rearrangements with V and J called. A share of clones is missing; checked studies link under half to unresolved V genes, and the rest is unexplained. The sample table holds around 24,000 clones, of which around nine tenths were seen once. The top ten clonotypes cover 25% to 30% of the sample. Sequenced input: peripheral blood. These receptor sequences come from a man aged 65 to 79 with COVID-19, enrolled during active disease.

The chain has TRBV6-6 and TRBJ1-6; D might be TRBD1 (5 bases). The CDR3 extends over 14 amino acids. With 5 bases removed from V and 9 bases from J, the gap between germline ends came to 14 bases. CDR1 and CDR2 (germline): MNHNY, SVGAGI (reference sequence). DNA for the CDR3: TGTGCCAGCAGTCGGGCCAGGGAGGTTTCACCCCTCCACTTT. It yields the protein CASSRAREVSPLHF.

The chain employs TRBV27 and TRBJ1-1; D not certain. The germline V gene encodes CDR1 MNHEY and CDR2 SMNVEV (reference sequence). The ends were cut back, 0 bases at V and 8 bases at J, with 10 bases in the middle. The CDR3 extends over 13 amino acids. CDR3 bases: TGTGCCAGCAGTTTATCGGCGAGGTCCGAAGCTTTCTTT. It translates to CASSLSARSEAFF.

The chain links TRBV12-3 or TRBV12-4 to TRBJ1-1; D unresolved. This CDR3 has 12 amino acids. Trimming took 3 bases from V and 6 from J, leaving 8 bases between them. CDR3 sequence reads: CASSLRTPEAFF. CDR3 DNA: TGTGCCAGCAGTTTGAGAACGCCTGAAGCTTTCTTT.

The CDR3 protein is CASSLVRSGRAGETQYF. CDR3 in DNA: TGTGCCAGCAGCTTGGTCCGTAGCGGGAGGGCCGGTGAGACCCAGTACTTC. The chain uses TRBV5-4 and TRBJ2-5, with 11 positions matching TRBD2. Germline CDR1 reads SGHNT; CDR2 reads YYREEE (reference sequence). This CDR3 is 17 amino acids long. Trimming took 0 bases from V and 5 from J; bases not matched to a gene: 9.

CDR3 sequence reads: CASSLGGNQETQYF. For the CDR3, the DNA is TGCGCCAGCAGCTTGGGCGGTAACCAAGAGACCCAGTACTTC. The genes are TRBV5-1 and TRBJ2-5, with no clear D. The CDR3 runs 14 residues. The V and J ends lost 0 bases and 0 bases respectively, with 6 bases between them. CDR1 SGHRS and CDR2 YFSETQ come from the germline V gene.

CDR3 bases: TGTGCCAGCAGTTACTTAACTAGCGGGAGGACGGGGGAGCAGTTCTTC. This gives the protein CASSYLTSGRTGEQFF. The chain recombines TRBV6-5 with TRBJ2-1; 12 bases agree with TRBD2. The CDR3 sequence is 16 residues long. Germline V gene sequence: CDR1 MNHEY, CDR2 SVGAGI. Trimming at V came to 1 base and at J to 10 bases, leaving 8 bases not matched to a gene.